Below, 22 T cell receptor beta chains from the same sample are listed, as sequenced in a study of vaccination and CD4 T cells after COVID-19. Indicated treatment: approximately nine-day PBMC culture with coronavirus spike peptide pools or control peptides (ViraFEST assay). The Oncomine TCR Beta short-read assay was applied to DNA of cultured CD4+ T cells. Via MiXCR, TCRdb re-called the PCR reads, giving one row per CDR3 protein. In the table there are about 14,000 distinct CDR3 sequences, approximately 49% of which are singletons. These receptors' targets are unknown. Sample: CD4+ T cells from blood, cultured in vitro. All receptors derive from a human donor who had recovered from COVID-19.

V is TRBV7-2 and J is TRBJ2-1, with TRBD2 identical over 11 bases. V trimming: 5 bases; J trimming: 0 bases; junction bases outside the gene matches: 18. Germline assignment: CDR1 SGHTA and CDR2 FQGNSA. The CDR3 loop spans 21 amino acids. The CDR3 sequence: CASSQDVDLGLAVSSYNEQFF. In DNA, the CDR3 is TGTGCCAGCAGCCAAGATGTCGATCTGGGACTAGCGGTCAGCTCCTACAATGAGCAGTTCTTC.

The V call is TRBV14, the J call TRBJ2-3, with TRBD2 matching 14 bases. The V segment lost 0 bases and the J segment 6 bases; nucleotides outside the gene matches: 8. The CDR3 runs 18 residues. Germline V lookup: CDR1 SGHDN, CDR2 FVKESK. The CDR3 DNA is TGTGCCAGCAGCCAAGATTACCAGACTAGCGGGAGGGCCGATACGCAGTATTTT. Translation gives CASSQDYQTSGRADTQYF.

The sample holds a few counts of this clonotype. This chain uses TRBV27 with TRBJ2-5, with TRBD2 identical over 11 bases. CDR1 and CDR2 from the germline V gene are MNHEY and SMNVEV (reference sequence). There are 16 residues in the CDR3. V lost 8 bases and J lost 4; bases outside the gene matches: 12. The CDR3 nucleotides are TGTGCCAGCCGCATGTTCCCTAGCGGGGGGTCAGAGACCCAGTACTTC. Translated, it gives CASRMFPSGGSETQYF.

This clonotype has just a few counts. This chain joins TRBV6-1 and TRBJ1-2, with 8 nucleotides matching TRBD1. Germline CDR1 is MNHNS and CDR2 is SASEGT. Germline trimming cut 4 bases from V and 1 base from J; bases unmatched to any gene: 2. This CDR3 spans 14 amino acids. The CDR3 DNA is TGTGCCAGCAGTGGGACAGGGAGTAACTATGGCTACACCTTC. Translated: CASSGTGSNYGYTF.

This clonotype was counted only a few times. The chain is built from TRBV20-1 and TRBJ1-6; the match to TRBD1 covers 10 bases. The V segment lost 6 bases and the J segment 1 base; nucleotides outside the gene matches: 3. The CDR3 contains 15 residues. Per the germline V gene, CDR1 is DFQATT and CDR2 is SNEGSKA (reference sequence). The CDR3 DNA reads TGCAGTGCACGGACAGGGGGGTCCTATAATTCACCCCTCCACTTT. Translated, it gives CSARTGGSYNSPLHF.

V and J are TRBV2 and TRBJ1-2, with D hard to call. CDR3 length equals 12 residues. Germline CDR1 is SNHLY and CDR2 is FYNNEI. Between the trimmed V and J ends, which lost 6 bases and 10 bases, there was a span of 15 bases. CDR3 nucleotide sequence: TGTGCCAGCAGATCGACTGGGAATTTCTACACCTTC. Translation gives CASRSTGNFYTF.

This clonotype was detected a few times. The genes are TRBV6-1 and TRBJ1-5, with unresolved D. The CDR3 extends over 15 amino acids. Trimming took off 9 bases at V and 2 bases at J, with 17 bases between the two ends. Germline V gene data show CDR1 as MNHNS and CDR2 as SASEGT. The CDR3 sequence is CASSWTGNGNQPQHF. In DNA, the CDR3 is TGTGCCAGTAGCTGGACGGGAAATGGCAATCAGCCCCAGCATTTT.

This clonotype was seen only a few times. The gene calls are TRBV7-9 and TRBJ1-2; D unresolved. Germline V gene sequence: CDR1 SEHNR, CDR2 FQNEAQ (reference sequence). CDR3 length: 12 residues. The V gene lost 1 base and the J gene lost 5 bases, with 5 bases spanning the gap. The CDR3 coding sequence is TGTGCCAGCAGCTTAGTTGATTATGGCTACACCTTC. Protein sequence: CASSLVDYGYTF.

V is TRBV24-1 and J is TRBJ2-2; D may be TRBD2 (6 bases). CDR1 is KGHDR, CDR2 SFDVKD, per germline. Between the trimmed V and J ends, which lost 1 base and 3 bases, there was a span of 14 bases. CDR3 length: 17 amino acids. The CDR3 nucleotides read TGTGCCACCAGTGATTTAGGAGCCGGGACTTACACCGGGGAGCTGTTTTTT. It yields the protein CATSDLGAGTYTGELFF.

The chain links TRBV6-1 to TRBJ2-1, with D hard to call. The germline V gene encodes CDR1 MNHNS and CDR2 SASEGT. The V end was cut by 8 bases, the J end by 2 bases, with 13 bases between. This CDR3 has 14 residues. The CDR3 DNA is TGTGCCAGCGCTGCAGATTCAACCTACAATGAGCAGTTCTTC. Translating gives CASAADSTYNEQFF.

The genes are TRBV6-5 and TRBJ2-7, with 7 nucleotides matching TRBD2. Germline loops: CDR1 MNHEY, CDR2 SVGAGI. After removal of 2 bases from V and 5 bases from J, the junction contained 6 bases not matched to a gene. The CDR3 has 14 residues. In DNA form, the CDR3 reads TGTGCCAGCAGTTACCTCACGCTAGCGGACGAGCAGTACTTC. It codes for CASSYLTLADEQYF.

This clonotype was seen a handful of times. DNA of the CDR3: TGTGCCAGCAGCTCAAGGGGGGAACAGCCCCAGCATTTT. The encoded protein is CASSSRGEQPQHF. J is TRBJ1-5 and V is TRBV7-2; TRBD1 might be the D (6 bases). Germline CDR1 is SGHTA and CDR2 is FQGNSA. V was trimmed by 4 bases and J by 7 bases, leaving 11 bases between them. This CDR3 comprises 13 residues.

There are a few counts of this clonotype. V usage is TRBV7-2 and J usage is TRBJ2-3; unclear D gene. Germline loops: CDR1 SGHTA, CDR2 FQGNSA. V shed 5 bases and J shed 1 base, with 10 bases lying between them. The CDR3 is made up of 14 amino acids. CDR3 nucleotides: TGTGCCAGCAGCCCACGGACGGGCACAGATACGCAGTATTTT. Its protein is CASSPRTGTDTQYF.

V and J are TRBV15 and TRBJ2-5, with D perhaps TRBD1 or TRBD2 (5 bases each). V dropped 5 bases and J dropped 1 base, with 11 bases sitting between them. Germline V gives CDR1 LNHNV, CDR2 YYDKDF (reference sequence). The CDR3 extends over 14 amino acids. CDR3 sequence: CATSGRGRQETQYF. The CDR3 DNA is TGTGCCACCAGCGGCCGGGGCCGCCAAGAGACCCAGTACTTC.

This chain connects TRBV9 to TRBJ2-7, with a weak D call TRBD1 (5 bases). The V end lost 0 bases, the J end lost 1 base, and 14 bases lay between the germline ends. The length of the CDR3 is 16 residues. Germline V CDR1 and CDR2: SGDLS, YYNGEE. CDR3 nucleotides: TGTGCCAGCAGCGTAGCCTGGACAAAGAGGTCCTACGAGCAGTACTTC. It specifies CASSVAWTKRSYEQYF. Using reference TRBV9 and TRBJ2-7 for the parts outside the CDR3, the full variable domain is DSGVTQTPKHLITATGQRVTLRCSPRSGDLSVYWYQQSLDQGLQFLIQYYNGEERAKGNILERFSAQQFPDLHSELNLSSLELGDSALYFCASSVAWTKRSYEQYFGPGTRLTVT.

The J gene is TRBJ2-7, the V gene TRBV20-1, with D unclear. Between the trimmed V and J ends, which lost 0 bases and 3 bases, there was a span of 12 bases. Germline CDR1 and CDR2: DFQATT and SNEGSKA (reference sequence). The CDR3 loop spans 14 amino acids. DNA for the CDR3: TGCAGTGCTAGAGATACAGCATCCTACTACGAGCAGTACTTC. It encodes CSARDTASYYEQYF.

The rearrangement joins TRBV7-7 to TRBJ2-7; either TRBD1 or TRBD2 may fit D (6 bases each). Germline values: CDR1 SSHAT, CDR2 FNYEAQ (reference sequence). CDR3 length: 16 residues. V lost 8 bases to trimming and J lost 9 bases, with 29 bases between them. CDR3 nucleotides: TGTGCCAGCCGGAGACACGACCGGGGACAACTGGAGGGGCAGTACTTC. It specifies CASRRHDRGQLEGQYF.

This clonotype has more than one count but fewer than ten. The chain joins TRBV23-1 to TRBJ2-2; D might be TRBD2 (6 bases). TRBV23-1 is an ORF; its function is uncertain. V dropped 4 bases and J dropped 0 bases, with 24 bases sitting between them. This CDR3 is 20 amino acids long. The CDR3 loop reads CASSLPGLARGDSNTGELFF. CDR3 sequence (DNA): TGCGCCAGCAGTCTACCGGGGCTAGCGAGAGGGGATTCGAACACCGGGGAGCTGTTTTTT.

This clonotype was recorded a few times. This rearrangement joins TRBV29-1 to TRBJ2-3; 8 positions agree with TRBD2. With 6 bases clipped from V and 3 bases from J, the junction kept 5 bases outside the gene matches. The CDR3 has 13 amino acids. CDR1 is SQVTM and CDR2 is ANQGSEA in the germline V gene. This CDR3 reads CSVGLVLTDTQYF. The CDR3 region has the DNA TGCAGCGTGGGACTAGTTCTGACAGATACGCAGTATTTT.

This chain connects TRBV6-2 or TRBV6-3 to TRBJ2-3; 8 nucleotides agree with TRBD2. Germline CDR1 MNHEY, CDR2 SVGEGT. Trimming at V came to 4 bases and at J to 1 base, leaving 10 bases not matched to a gene. This CDR3 has 17 amino acids. The DNA of the CDR3 is TGTGCCAGCAGTTCTCGGGCTAGCGGGTCACGCACAGATACGCAGTATTTT. Translated, it gives CASSSRASGSRTDTQYF.

This clonotype was found a few times. The chain links TRBV10-2 to TRBJ2-3, with 8 bases that match TRBD2. The CDR3 covers 16 residues. The V segment lost 7 bases and the J segment 2 bases; nucleotides outside the gene matches: 11. Germline CDR1 and CDR2: WSHSY and SAAADI. DNA of the CDR3: TGCGCCAGCAAAGGTAACGCGGGAGGATCCACAGATACGCAGTATTTT. Translated: CASKGNAGGSTDTQYF.

V usage is TRBV20-1 and J usage is TRBJ2-3; 7 nucleotides line up with TRBD1. The CDR3 loop spans 14 amino acids. V dropped 5 bases and J dropped 2; count of bases not matched to a gene: 7. The V gene's germline CDR1 is DFQATT and CDR2 SNEGSKA (reference sequence). The CDR3 nucleotides are TGCAGTGCTTCCCCGGGACAGTCCACAGATACGCAGTATTTT. Its protein is CSASPGQSTDTQYF.